The clone carrying this T cell receptor beta chain was recorded many times. Its antigen is not known. This entry belongs to a study of Graves' ophthalmopathy and Graves' hyperthyroidism. Study findings and constraints: The majority of expanded thyroid clonotypes above 0.001 frequency also occurred in blood. The model forecast ophthalmopathy progression, reaching 60% to 71% sensitivity and 72% to 75% specificity.

TCR beta CDR3 regions were amplified from RNA transcripts. First-round RT-PCR with HTBI primers preceded a second-round multiplex PCR. TCRdb processed the multiplex PCR reads anew with MiXCR; each CDR3 protein has one entry. The sample has approximately 480,000 distinct CDR3 sequences, around 14% seen once. Ophthalmopathy in the donors was of moderate-to-severe activity, with CAS ≥3, NOSPECS ≥4 and duration under 3 months. Establishment of the diagnosis relied upon clinical symptoms, serum thyroxine, TRAb, thyroid ultrasound and orbital computed tomography. Sequencing input: blood. The receptor was derived from a woman in her thirties with Graves' ophthalmopathy.

The CDR3 spells CASSLQGTGGVEQYF. Written as DNA, the CDR3 is TGCGCCAGCAGCCTACAAGGGACAGGGGGCGTTGAGCAGTACTTC. The genes are TRBV5-1 and TRBJ2-7, with TRBD1 matching over 12 bases. The CDR3 spans 15 residues. The junction had 9 bases not matched to a gene; V was cut back by 4 bases and J by 7 bases. CDR1 and CDR2 from the germline V gene are SGHRS and YFSETQ. The full variable domain, with the rest looked up from reference TRBV5-1 and TRBJ2-7, is KAGVTQTPRYLIKTRGQQVTLSCSPISGHRSVSWYQQTPGQGLQFLFEYFSETQRNKGNFPGRFSGRQFSNSRSEMNVSTLELGDSALYLCASSLQGTGGVEQYFGPGTRLTVT.